A selection of T cell receptor beta chains follows, all from one sample in a study of Graves' ophthalmopathy and Graves' hyperthyroidism. A single record per CDR3 protein comes from TCRdb applying MiXCR to the multiplex PCR reads. The sample shows 600,000 to 700,000 distinct CDR3 sequences, over 40% of them seen only once. The sequenced sample consisted of peripheral blood. These TCRs come from an adult man with Graves' ophthalmopathy. Both conserved end residues are part of each CDR3. The D gene is left open where the match is weak. Part of the rows lack a size; the others show once, few, many or a class for expanded clones.

J: TRBJ1-1; V: TRBV10-3; size: many; D: TRBD1; length: 15; CDR3: CAISDGGQGKTEAFF; DNA: TGTGCCATCAGTGACGGTGGACAGGGGAAAACTGAAGCTTTCTTT
J: TRBJ1-2; V: TRBV7-9; size: many; D: NA; length: 15; CDR3: CASSLDGARSYGYTF; DNA: TGTGCCAGCAGCTTAGACGGGGCGCGGTCCTATGGCTACACCTTC
J: TRBJ2-2; V: TRBV12-3/TRBV12-4; size: NA; D: TRBD2; length: 14; CDR3: CASILAGATGELFF; DNA: TGTGCCAGCATCCTGGCGGGAGCAACCGGGGAGCTGTTTTTT
J: TRBJ1-2; V: TRBV13; size: NA; D: TRBD1; length: 16; CDR3: CASRYSGQAEICGYTF; DNA: TGTGCCAGCCGCTACTCGGGACAGGCAGAAATCTGTGGCTACACCTTC
J: TRBJ2-7; V: TRBV10-3; size: NA; D: NA; length: 17; CDR3: CASTDHPVGETTYEQYF; DNA: TGTGCCAGCACCGACCACCCGGTGGGGGAGACTACCTACGAGCAGTACTTC
J: TRBJ1-3; V: TRBV5-1; size: NA; D: NA; length: 15; CDR3: CASSLEVSPGRTIYF; DNA: TGCGCCAGCAGCTTGGAGGTGTCCCCGGGTCGGACCATATATTTT
J: TRBJ1-3; V: TRBV29-1; size: many; D: NA; length: 14; CDR3: CSVEDTRAGNTIYF; DNA: TGCAGCGTTGAAGATACCAGGGCTGGAAACACCATATATTTT
J: TRBJ1-2; V: TRBV29-1; size: NA; D: TRBD1; length: 14; CDR3: CSVPGAGQGYGYTF; DNA: TGCAGCGTGCCGGGGGCGGGACAGGGCTATGGCTACACCTTC
J: TRBJ2-7; V: TRBV5-1; size: many; D: NA; length: 16; CDR3: CASSRAAGGVTYEQYF; DNA: TGCGCCAGCAGCAGGGCGGCCGGAGGGGTAACCTACGAGCAGTACTTC
J: TRBJ2-7; V: TRBV5-1; size: NA; D: NA; length: 15; CDR3: CASSLGGSRDYEQYF; DNA: TGCGCCAGCAGCTTGGGTGGGAGCCGGGATTACGAGCAGTACTTC
J: TRBJ2-3; V: TRBV10-2; size: NA; D: TRBD2; length: 14; CDR3: CASGGLAPTDTQYF; DNA: TGCGCCAGCGGGGGACTAGCCCCCACAGATACGCAGTATTTT
J: TRBJ2-3; V: TRBV29-1; size: few; D: TRBD2; length: 16; CDR3: CSAAGGQGSFADTQYF; DNA: TGCAGCGCCGCGGGGGGGCAGGGAAGTTTCGCAGATACGCAGTATTTT
J: TRBJ1-5; V: TRBV6-1; size: few; D: NA; length: 15; CDR3: CASRREPVGNQPQHF; DNA: TGTGCCAGCCGCCGGGAGCCAGTTGGCAATCAGCCCCAGCATTTT
J: TRBJ2-2; V: TRBV10-3; size: NA; D: NA; length: 15; CDR3: CAISYAEQLTGELFF; DNA: TGTGCCATCAGTTACGCTGAGCAACTCACCGGGGAGCTGTTTTTT
J: TRBJ2-7; V: TRBV9; size: many; D: NA; length: 15; CDR3: CASSVDPSPTYEQYF; DNA: TGTGCCAGCAGCGTAGATCCTAGCCCCACCTACGAGCAGTACTTC
J: TRBJ2-5; V: TRBV7-3; size: NA; D: TRBD2; length: 11; CDR3: CASSRTSGTYF; DNA: TGTGCCAGCAGCCGGACTAGCGGGACTTACTTC